This TCR beta chain stems from a study of T-cell memory formation after mild COVID-19. Overall study: TCR clusters showed largely donor specificity. Study-wide points: Largely, contracting CD4+ clones fell within CM and EM, and contracting CD8+ clones within EMRA. From day 15 to 85, contracting clones were balanced between CD4 and CD8, whereas later expanders leaned toward CD4+.

The authors produced TCR alpha and TCR beta cDNA libraries with sample barcodes and UMIs by 5'RACE using constant-segment primers. A single record per CDR3 protein comes from TCRdb applying MiXCR to the 5' RACE reads. The sample lists approximately 60,000 distinct CDR3 sequences; roughly 10% were seen once. For this clonotype: Its antigen is currently unknown.

The CDR3 is 16 amino acids. The V segment lost 5 bases and the J segment 7 bases; nucleotides outside the gene matches: 14. Looked up from germline, CDR1 is LGHDT and CDR2 is YNNKEL (reference sequence). The chain has TRBV3-1 and TRBJ2-4; 7 bases are a match to TRBD2. This receptor was taken from a man between 18 and 35 years old who had mild COVID-19 (a few samples of this study predate the infection). Cell type and time point are not known. Material: PBMCs or a T cell subset sorted from them (not recorded which). DNA of the CDR3: TGTGCCAGCAGCGGTCGGGACCGCGGGGGATGGAACATTCAGTACTTC. This gives the protein CASSGRDRGGWNIQYF.